This T cell receptor (beta chain) was recovered during a study of T cells expressing NK-cell markers. Study conclusions and caveats: The HCMV specificity of the expanded NKG2C+ T cell clones stayed unresolved.

Remarks on this clonotype: Its target is not known.

The CDR3 length is 18 residues. From the 5' RACE reads, TCRdb lists one entry per CDR3 protein and no DNA. The specimen's table records about 460,000 distinct CDR3 sequences. This clonotype was obtained from a woman between 45 and 60 years old in good health. Sequenced input: blood T cells: a sorted CD56 or NKG2C T cell subset, CD4+ or CD8+ T cells, or bulk PBMC T cells (not recorded which). The rearrangement joins TRBV12-3 or TRBV12-4 to TRBJ2-6; TCRdb lists TRBD1, though no DNA is available to test this call. This CDR3 is CASISGQGSISGANVLTF.